These 8 T cell receptor beta chains were sequenced from one sample in a study of blood T cell repertoires in COVID-19. Produced via immunoSEQ multiplex PCR; TCRdb's table is partial and in-frame only. The table records 300,000 to 450,000 clones, around 85% of them present only once. The sequencing input was peripheral blood. Receptors originate from a woman younger than 35 with acute or convalescent COVID-19.

The V and J genes are TRBV4-1 and TRBJ1-5; D remains unclear. The CDR3 sequence is 16 residues long. Trimming took off 4 bases at V and 3 bases at J, with 16 bases between the two ends. From germline, CDR1 is MGHRA and CDR2 YSYEKL. The CDR3 reads CASSPLPADFNQPQHF. CDR3 nucleotide sequence: TGCGCCAGCAGCCCTCTACCCGCGGACTTCAATCAGCCCCAGCATTTT.

The chain links TRBV6-1 to TRBJ2-3; D unclear. The germline V and J ends were trimmed by 2 bases and 6 bases, with 12 bases remaining between them. The CDR3 spans 14 residues. Germline CDR1 is MNHNS and CDR2 is SASEGT. CDR3 loop: CASSEFFVEDTQYF. The CDR3 DNA reads as TGTGCCAGCAGTGAATTTTTCGTGGAGGATACGCAGTATTTT.

V gene TRBV18 combines with J gene TRBJ1-4, with 9 bases fitting TRBD1. The CDR3 extends over 13 amino acids. Germline CDR1 and CDR2: KGHSH and LQKENI. Trimming cost V 4 bases and J 6 bases; bases outside gene matches: 0. The CDR3 loop reads CASSRDRDEKLFF. CDR3 DNA sequence: TGTGCCAGCTCACGGGACAGGGATGAAAAACTGTTTTTT.

The V call is TRBV5-1, the J call TRBJ2-1; 12 nucleotides line up with TRBD2. CDR3 size: 17 residues. CDR1 and CDR2 (germline): SGHRS, YFSETQ. With 4 bases clipped from V and 0 bases from J, the junction kept 5 bases outside the gene matches. CDR3 sequence reads: CASSQLLAGGSYNEQFF. The CDR3 region has the DNA TGCGCCAGCAGCCAATTACTAGCGGGGGGCTCCTACAATGAGCAGTTCTTC.

V and J are TRBV5-1 and TRBJ1-5; TRBD1 might be the D (5 bases). CDR1 is SGHRS and CDR2 is YFSETQ in the germline V gene. Trimming cost V 0 bases and J 5 bases, with 9 bases left between them. The CDR3 sequence is 14 residues long. The DNA of the CDR3 is TGCGCCAGCAGCTTGGGGAGGGGCGATCAGCCCCAGCATTTT. Encoded protein: CASSLGRGDQPQHF. Full variable domain (remainder filled in from reference TRBV5-1 and TRBJ1-5): KAGVTQTPRYLIKTRGQQVTLSCSPISGHRSVSWYQQTPGQGLQFLFEYFSETQRNKGNFPGRFSGRQFSNSRSEMNVSTLELGDSALYLCASSLGRGDQPQHFGDGTRLSIL.

The genes are TRBV2 and TRBJ2-7, with 12 bases aligning to TRBD2. In germline, CDR1 is SNHLY, CDR2 FYNNEI. The CDR3 sequence is 14 residues long. Trimming cost V 6 bases and J 3 bases; bases outside gene matches: 3. CDR3 residues: CASRMTSGGYEQYF. The CDR3, as DNA: TGTGCCAGCAGGATGACTAGCGGGGGCTACGAGCAGTACTTC.

In its sample, this clone was seen a few times. The V gene is TRBV27, the J gene TRBJ1-5; D is undetermined. The CDR3 spans 13 residues. Germline V CDR1 and CDR2: MNHEY, SMNVEV (reference sequence). V lost 6 bases and J lost 7, with 13 bases in between. The CDR3 DNA follows: TGTGCCAGCAGCCCCCCCGGAGGGCAGCCCCAGCATTTT. As protein: CASSPPGGQPQHF.

The V call is TRBV7-2, the J call TRBJ1-5; D call uncertain. The V gene lost 1 base and the J gene lost 0 bases, with 13 bases spanning the gap. Germline-derived CDR1 and CDR2 are SGHTA and FQGNSA. The CDR3 is 17 amino acids. CDR3 region: CASSLGFGRYSNQPQHF. The CDR3 DNA reads TGTGCCAGCAGCTTAGGATTCGGCAGGTATAGCAATCAGCCCCAGCATTTT.